A selection of T cell receptor beta chains follows, all from one sample in a study of beta chain features in type 1 diabetes. Produced via immunoSEQ multiplex PCR; TCRdb's table is partial and in-frame only. The sample gives around 710,000 clones, under 15% of which show up once; around 0.12% is in the top ten. Sequenced input: naive CD4+ T cells from blood. The receptors were sampled from a man aged 25-40 years with type 1 diabetes. CDR3s include the opening cysteine and the closing phenylalanine or tryptophan. D genes are given only for firm matches. Rows may omit the clone size; those that give it use once, few, many or a size class.

TRBV18	.	TRBJ1-2	few	CASSPWAENYGYTF	TGTGCCAGCTCACCATGGGCGGAGAACTATGGCTACACCTTC
TRBV7-2	.	TRBJ2-3	.	CASTFGLDTQYF	TGTGCCAGCACATTCGGTTTGGATACGCAGTATTTT
TRBV5-5	TRBD1	TRBJ1-2	few	CASSLMETGNYGYTF	TGTGCCAGCAGCTTGATGGAGACAGGGAACTATGGCTACACCTTC
TRBV5-1	.	TRBJ1-2	.	CASSLEGTGGYGYTF	TGCGCCAGCAGCTTGGAGGGGACTGGTGGCTATGGCTACACCTTC
TRBV14	.	TRBJ2-3	.	CASSLQVDTQYF	TGTGCCAGCAGCTTACAGGTGGATACGCAGTATTTT
TRBV19	.	TRBJ2-7	few	CASSIQGSYEQYF	TGTGCCAGTAGTATCCAGGGATCCTACGAGCAGTACTTC
TRBV12-5	.	TRBJ2-1	.	CASGSGGGEFYNEQFF	TGTGCTAGTGGGTCGGGCGGTGGAGAGTTCTACAATGAGCAGTTCTTC
TRBV29-1	TRBD1	TRBJ2-1	few	CSVDSPDRGLTYNEQFF	TGCAGCGTCGACTCCCCGGACAGGGGGCTTACCTACAATGAGCAGTTCTTC
TRBV7-9	TRBD1	TRBJ1-6	few	CASSRDRNNSPLHF	TGTGCCAGCAGCCGGGACAGAAATAATTCACCCCTCCACTTT
TRBV18	.	TRBJ2-5	few	CASSPSKQQETQYF	TGTGCCAGCTCACCATCGAAGCAACAAGAGACCCAGTACTTC
TRBV19	.	TRBJ2-3	few	CASTPPQRDTQYF	TGTGCCAGTACCCCACCCCAGAGGGATACGCAGTATTTT
TRBV2	.	TRBJ2-7	few	CASSGLVHEQYF	TGTGCCAGCAGTGGACTTGTCCACGAGCAGTACTTC
TRBV5-1	TRBD2	TRBJ2-7	.	CASRPGRAGVYEQYF	TGCGCCAGCAGACCCGGGAGAGCGGGGGTTTACGAGCAGTACTTC
TRBV28	.	TRBJ1-2	few	CASSPGALDYGYTF	TGTGCCAGCAGTCCAGGGGCCCTGGACTATGGCTACACCTTC
TRBV5-4	.	TRBJ2-1	.	CASSQEWYGRTEQFF	TGCGCCAGCAGCCAAGAGTGGTATGGCAGGACCGAGCAGTTCTTC
TRBV11-2	.	TRBJ2-1	few	CASSFTGYNEQFF	TGTGCCAGCAGCTTCACAGGGTACAATGAGCAGTTCTTC
TRBV6-1	.	TRBJ2-2	few	CASSSSTGELFF	TGTGCCAGCAGTTCGTCGACCGGGGAGCTGTTTTTT
TRBV5-1	TRBD1	TRBJ1-2	few	CASSLGTGLTWRHGYTF	TGCGCCAGCAGCTTGGGGACAGGACTGACATGGAGACATGGCTACACCTTC
TRBV4-3	TRBD1	TRBJ2-1	few	CASSQDRRTGASYNEQFF	TGCGCCAGCAGCCAAGATCGCAGGACAGGGGCTTCCTACAATGAGCAGTTCTTC
TRBV6-5	.	TRBJ2-1	few	CASSYQSVRFF	TGTGCCAGCAGTTACCAAAGCGTTCGGTTCTTC
TRBV9	.	TRBJ2-3	.	CASSLVSAGLLQDTQYF	TGTGCCAGCAGCTTAGTATCGGCGGGACTTCTCCAAGATACGCAGTATTTT
TRBV6-4	TRBD2	TRBJ2-3	.	CASSGSSGGTDTQYF	TGTGCCAGCAGTGGGTCGAGCGGGGGCACAGATACGCAGTATTTT
TRBV2	.	TRBJ1-3	.	CASVNRASGNTIYF	TGTGCCAGCGTTAACAGAGCCTCTGGAAACACCATATATTTT
TRBV19	.	TRBJ1-6	.	CASRLMFSYNSPLHF	TGTGCCAGCCGATTAATGTTCTCCTATAATTCACCCCTCCACTTT
TRBV7-9	.	TRBJ1-1	few	CASSSGGQLNTEAFF	TGTGCCAGCAGCTCCGGAGGACAGCTGAACACTGAAGCTTTCTTT
TRBV2	.	TRBJ1-5	.	CASSGQSNQPQHF	TGTGCCAGCAGTGGACAGAGCAATCAGCCCCAGCATTTT
TRBV30	.	TRBJ1-2	few	CAWSVGVLLYGYTF	TGTGCCTGGAGTGTCGGCGTACTCCTCTATGGCTACACCTTC
TRBV7-2	TRBD2	TRBJ2-5	few	CASSLAGGRLETQYF	TGTGCCAGCAGCCTAGCGGGGGGGAGGCTCGAGACCCAGTACTTC
TRBV7-2	TRBD2	TRBJ2-5	few	CASSLLVKRGGETQYF	TGTGCCAGCAGCTTACTCGTGAAGCGGGGAGGAGAGACCCAGTACTTC